These 18 T cell receptor beta chains share one sample of origin, sequenced in a study of T cells after yellow fever vaccination. TCRdb independently ran MiXCR on the 5' RACE reads; one entry per CDR3 protein. The sample holds under 600,000 distinct CDR3 sequences, roughly a fifth seen once. The input for sequencing was PBMCs, taken about 21 days after the first yellow fever vaccination. The receptor set was obtained from a man between 18 and 29 years old who received the YFV17D yellow fever vaccine.

The V call is TRBV28, the J call TRBJ2-3, with D unresolved. The CDR3 consists of 12 residues. Trimming stripped 9 bases from V and 2 bases from J, with 9 bases between. Germline-derived CDR1 and CDR2 are MDHEN and SYDVKM. The chain's CDR3 is CASTSPTDTQYF. CDR3 in DNA: TGTGCCAGTACATCACCCACAGATACGCAGTATTTT.

The chain combines TRBV4-3 with TRBJ2-1; possible D gene TRBD2, 5 bases. Trimming took off 0 bases at V and 5 bases at J, with 11 bases between the two ends. In germline, CDR1 is LGHNA, CDR2 YSLEER. The CDR3 is 15 amino acids. CDR3 DNA sequence: TGCGCCAGCAGCCAAGAAACTAGTTATAACAATGAGCAGTTCTTC. It translates to CASSQETSYNNEQFF.

This clonotype was seen only a few times. CDR3 residues: CSVDRLSGNTIYF. CDR3 sequence (DNA): TGCAGCGTTGACAGGCTCTCTGGAAACACCATATATTTT. The J gene is TRBJ1-3, the V gene TRBV29-1, with D unresolved. Germline lookup yields CDR1 SQVTM and CDR2 ANQGSEA. Trimming took 3 bases from V and 0 from J, leaving 6 bases between them. This CDR3 comprises 13 residues. Using reference TRBV29-1 and TRBJ1-3 for the parts outside the CDR3, the full variable domain is SAVISQKPSRDICQRGTSLTIQCQVDSQVTMMFWYRQQPGQSLTLIATANQGSEATYESGFVIDKFPISRPNLTFSTLTVSNMSPEDSSIYLCSVDRLSGNTIYFGEGSWLTVV.

V is TRBV5-1 and J is TRBJ1-3, with D possibly TRBD1 on 6 matching bases. The length of the CDR3 is 16 residues. Germline V gene sequence: CDR1 SGHRS, CDR2 YFSETQ. V shed 2 bases and J shed 0 bases, with 12 bases lying between them. The CDR3 here is CASSFGGSTSGNTIYF. The CDR3 DNA reads TGCGCCAGCAGCTTTGGGGGCTCAACCTCTGGAAACACCATATATTTT.

This CDR3 reads CASGGGGGRTDTQYF. The CDR3 DNA follows: TGTGCCAGTGGTGGGGGGGGTGGTCGCACAGATACGCAGTATTTT. The V and J genes are TRBV12-3 or TRBV12-4 and TRBJ2-3; 7 nucleotides align to TRBD2. The CDR3 contains 15 residues. V lost 9 bases to trimming and J lost 1 base; unmatched junction nucleotides: 10.

J is TRBJ2-1 and V is TRBV4-3; D might be TRBD2 (5 bases). V lost 3 bases and J 9 bases, leaving 18 bases between the germline ends. CDR3 length: 15 residues. The germline V gene encodes CDR1 LGHNA and CDR2 YSLEER. This chain's CDR3 is CASSQEFLTGIEQFF. In nucleotides, the CDR3 is TGCGCCAGCAGCCAGGAATTCTTGACGGGGATTGAGCAGTTCTTC.

V and J are TRBV24-1 and TRBJ2-5, with 16 bases fitting TRBD2. The CDR3 has 18 residues. CDR1 and CDR2 from the germline V gene are KGHDR and SFDVKD. V trimming: 3 bases; J trimming: 5 bases; junction bases outside the gene matches: 8. CDR3 residues: CATSDGGTSGGAVETQYF. The DNA for the CDR3 is TGTGCCACCAGTGATGGAGGGACTAGCGGGGGGGCCGTCGAGACCCAGTACTTC.

The genes are TRBV7-9 and TRBJ2-7; no clear D gene. V lost 8 bases and J lost 1, with 12 bases in between. The CDR3 totals 13 residues. Germline CDR1 and CDR2: SEHNR and FQNEAQ (reference sequence). Here the CDR3 reads CASEDATSYEQYF. CDR3 DNA sequence: TGTGCCAGCGAAGATGCGACATCCTACGAGCAGTACTTC. Drawing the rest from reference TRBV7-9 and TRBJ2-7, the complete variable domain is DTGVSQNPRHKITKRGQNVTFRCDPISEHNRLYWYRQTLGQGPEFLTYFQNEAQLEKSRLLSDRFSAERPKGSFSTLEIQRTEQGDSAMYLCASEDATSYEQYFGPGTRLTVT.

The chain has TRBV7-8 and TRBJ1-1; D might be TRBD1 (5 bases). This CDR3 contains 16 residues. V lost 3 bases and J lost 0, with 14 bases in between. Germline CDR1 SGHVS, CDR2 FQNEAQ. The CDR3 region is CASSLGPEGLNTEAFF. The DNA for the CDR3 is TGTGCCAGCAGCTTGGGGCCTGAGGGGTTGAACACTGAAGCTTTCTTT.

This chain joins TRBV9 and TRBJ2-7; D is possibly TRBD2 (5 bases). Trimming took off 4 bases at V and 2 bases at J, with 13 bases between the two ends. CDR1 and CDR2 (germline): SGDLS, YYNGEE. The length of the CDR3 is 14 residues. The CDR3 DNA follows: TGTGCCAGCAGCCCCCCCGACGGGACCTACGAGCAGTACTTC. Protein sequence: CASSPPDGTYEQYF.

This clonotype was counted between two and nine times. This sequence joins TRBV6-1 and TRBJ2-3; no firm D call. In germline, CDR1 is MNHNS, CDR2 SASEGT. Deletions cut 11 bases from V and 1 base from J, with 13 bases between. CDR3 length: 13 amino acids. CDR3 DNA: TGTGCCGGAAAAAGAGAGGGCACAGATACGCAGTATTTT. Translating gives CAGKREGTDTQYF.

V and J are TRBV15 and TRBJ2-7, with D uncertain. This CDR3 comprises 14 residues. Germline CDR1 is LNHNV and CDR2 is YYDKDF (reference sequence). V was pared by 2 bases and J by 5 bases, with 13 bases between. The CDR3 protein is CATSRRAFGDEQYV. In nucleotides, the CDR3 is TGTGCCACCAGCAGAAGGGCCTTTGGGGACGAGCAGTACGTC.

The rearrangement uses TRBV3-1 and TRBJ2-1; the match to TRBD2 covers 7 bases. The J segment lost 6 bases and the V segment lost 0 bases, leaving 11 bases of the junction unmatched. CDR1 and CDR2 from the germline V gene are LGHDT and YNNKEL (reference sequence). The CDR3 extends over 17 amino acids. The CDR3 protein is CASSQDGGSGWGNEQFF. The CDR3, as DNA: TGTGCCAGCAGCCAAGATGGTGGTAGCGGGTGGGGCAATGAGCAGTTCTTC.

This chain uses TRBV7-8 with TRBJ2-3; D might be TRBD1 (5 bases). The CDR3 runs to 16 residues. The germline gives CDR1 SGHVS, CDR2 FQNEAQ. Trimming removed 5 bases at V and 6 bases at J, with 21 bases between. The CDR3 bases are TGTGCCAGCAGCCTTTACGGTGGGGCATCGGCGGATACGCAGTATTTT. This encodes CASSLYGGASADTQYF.

The V call is TRBV30, the J call TRBJ2-3; the D is unclear. V lost 4 bases and J lost 0, with 11 bases in between. The V gene's germline CDR1 is GTSNPN and CDR2 SVGIG (reference sequence). The CDR3 covers 14 residues. The CDR3 reads CAWKTWGSTDTQYF. The CDR3, as DNA: TGTGCCTGGAAAACGTGGGGTAGCACAGATACGCAGTATTTT. Full variable domain (remainder filled in from reference TRBV30 and TRBJ2-3): SQTIHQWPATLVQPVGSPLSLECTVEGTSNPNLYWYRQAAGRGLQLLFYSVGIGQISSEVPQNLSASRPQDRQFILSSKKLLLSDSGFYLCAWKTWGSTDTQYFGPGTRLTVL.

This clonotype was seen more than once but under ten times. This rearrangement joins TRBV14 to TRBJ2-2, with D possibly being TRBD1 (6 bases). Germline CDR1 SGHDN, CDR2 FVKESK. The CDR3 consists of 15 residues. The V end lost 1 base, the J end lost 6 bases, and 12 bases lay between the germline ends. The CDR3 spells CASSQVNRAAGELFF. CDR3 coding DNA: TGTGCCAGCAGCCAAGTGAACAGGGCGGCCGGGGAGCTGTTTTTT.

The chain combines TRBV12-3 or TRBV12-4 with TRBJ1-5; 10 bases match TRBD1. Trimming removed 5 bases from V and 2 bases from J; junction bases left unmatched: 9. The CDR3 has 17 residues. The CDR3 DNA follows: TGTGCCAGCAGTCTTGGACAGGGGGAGTCGGGCAATCAGCCCCAGCATTTT. Protein sequence: CASSLGQGESGNQPQHF.

This clonotype came up a few times. Relative to the germline gene, one junction end is altered; a read error may explain this. The chain carries TRBV7-9 and TRBJ2-1; D not resolved. Germline CDR1 and CDR2: SEHNR and FQNEAQ (reference sequence). The CDR3 length is 14 residues. CDR3 bases: TGTGCCAGCAGCTTAGTTTTGTCCTTCAATGAGCAGTTCTTC. Translating it yields CASSLVLSFNEQFF.